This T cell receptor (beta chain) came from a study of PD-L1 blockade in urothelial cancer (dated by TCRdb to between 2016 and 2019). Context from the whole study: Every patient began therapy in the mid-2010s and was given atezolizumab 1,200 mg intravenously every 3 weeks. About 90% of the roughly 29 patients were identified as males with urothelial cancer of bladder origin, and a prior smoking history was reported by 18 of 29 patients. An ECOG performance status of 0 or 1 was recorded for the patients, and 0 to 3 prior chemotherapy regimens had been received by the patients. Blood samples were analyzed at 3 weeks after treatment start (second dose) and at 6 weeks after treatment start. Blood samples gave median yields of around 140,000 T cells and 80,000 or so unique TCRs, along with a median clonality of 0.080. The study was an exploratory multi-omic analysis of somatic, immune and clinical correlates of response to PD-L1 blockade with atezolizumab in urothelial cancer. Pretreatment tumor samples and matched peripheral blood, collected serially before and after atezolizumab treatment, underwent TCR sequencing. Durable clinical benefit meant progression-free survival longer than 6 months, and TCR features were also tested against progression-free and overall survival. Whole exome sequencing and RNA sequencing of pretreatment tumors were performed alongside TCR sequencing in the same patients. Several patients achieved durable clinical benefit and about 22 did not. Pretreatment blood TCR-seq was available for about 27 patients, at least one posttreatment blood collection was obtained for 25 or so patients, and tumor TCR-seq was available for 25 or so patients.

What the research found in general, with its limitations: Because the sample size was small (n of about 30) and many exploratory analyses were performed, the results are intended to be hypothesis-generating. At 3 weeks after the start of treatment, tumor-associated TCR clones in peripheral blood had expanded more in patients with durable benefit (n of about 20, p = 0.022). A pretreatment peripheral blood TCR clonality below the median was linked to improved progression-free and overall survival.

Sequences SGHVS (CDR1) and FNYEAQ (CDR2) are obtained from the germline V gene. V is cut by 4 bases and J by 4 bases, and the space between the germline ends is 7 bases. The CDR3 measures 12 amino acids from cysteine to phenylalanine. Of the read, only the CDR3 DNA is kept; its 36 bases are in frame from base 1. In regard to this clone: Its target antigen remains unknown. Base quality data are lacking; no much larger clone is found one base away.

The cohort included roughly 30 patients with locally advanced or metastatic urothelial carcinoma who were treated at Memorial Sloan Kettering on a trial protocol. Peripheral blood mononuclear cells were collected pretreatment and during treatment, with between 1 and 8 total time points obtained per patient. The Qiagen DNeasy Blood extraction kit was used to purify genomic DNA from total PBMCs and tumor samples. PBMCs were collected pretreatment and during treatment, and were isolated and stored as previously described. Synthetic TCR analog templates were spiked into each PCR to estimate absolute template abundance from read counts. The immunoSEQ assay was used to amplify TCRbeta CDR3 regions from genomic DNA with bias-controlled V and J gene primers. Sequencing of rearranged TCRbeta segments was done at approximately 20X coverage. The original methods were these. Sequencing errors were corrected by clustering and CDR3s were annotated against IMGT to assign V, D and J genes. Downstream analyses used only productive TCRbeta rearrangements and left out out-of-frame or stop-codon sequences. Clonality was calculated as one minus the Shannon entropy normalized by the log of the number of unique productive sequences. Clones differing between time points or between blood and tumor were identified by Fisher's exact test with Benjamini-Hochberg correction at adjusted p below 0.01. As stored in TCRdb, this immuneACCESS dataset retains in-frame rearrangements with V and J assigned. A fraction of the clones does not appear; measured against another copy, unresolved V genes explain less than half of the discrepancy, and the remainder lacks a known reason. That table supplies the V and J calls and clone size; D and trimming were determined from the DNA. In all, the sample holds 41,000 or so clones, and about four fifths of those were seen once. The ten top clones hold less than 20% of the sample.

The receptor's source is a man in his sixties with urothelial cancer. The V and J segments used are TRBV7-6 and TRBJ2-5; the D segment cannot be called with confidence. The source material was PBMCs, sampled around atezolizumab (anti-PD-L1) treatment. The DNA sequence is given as TGTGCCAGCAGCTCACTCCGAGAGACCCAGTACTTC. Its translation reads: CASSSLRETQYF.